This T cell receptor beta chain was recorded in a study of shared clonotypes between healthy human individuals. Libraries were prepared by immunoSEQ multiplex PCR; TCRdb keeps only in-frame clonotypes and omits some of them. Of about 580,000 clones detected, more than 95% appear once; the ten largest clones hold 0.25% to 0.35%. CD45RO negativity and positive selection for CCR7 defined naive CD8 cells, a population that excluded terminally differentiated effector memory CD45RA+ cells. V was trimmed by 5 bases and J by 4 bases, leaving 21 bases between them. The germline V gene has CDR1 SGHVS and CDR2 FQNEAQ. This CDR3 has 16 amino acids.

The clonotype comes from a young man in good health. The chain combines TRBV7-8 with TRBJ2-7, with a tentative D call TRBD2 (5 bases). Sequencing used naive CD8+ T cells sorted from blood. The CDR3 DNA reads TGTGCCAGCAGCCCGAGCGGCGGACTTCTCTTATACGAGCAGTACTTC. It yields the protein CASSPSGGLLLYEQYF. Looking up the rest from reference TRBV7-8 and TRBJ2-7 gives the full variable domain: GAGVSQSPRYKVAKRGQDVALRCDPISGHVSLFWYQQALGQGPEFLTYFQNEAQLDKSGLPSDRFFAERPEGSVSTLKIQRTQQEDSAVYLCASSPSGGLLLYEQYFGPGTRLTVT.